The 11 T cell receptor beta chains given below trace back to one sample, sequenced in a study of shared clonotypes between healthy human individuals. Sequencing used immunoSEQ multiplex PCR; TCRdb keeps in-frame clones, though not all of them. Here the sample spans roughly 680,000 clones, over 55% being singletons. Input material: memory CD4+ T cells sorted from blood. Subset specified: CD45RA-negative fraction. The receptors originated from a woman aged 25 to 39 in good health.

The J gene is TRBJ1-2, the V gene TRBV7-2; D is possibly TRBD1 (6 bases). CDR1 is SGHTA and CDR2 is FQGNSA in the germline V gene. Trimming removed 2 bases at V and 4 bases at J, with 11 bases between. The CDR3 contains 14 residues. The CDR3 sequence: CASSLKRGAYGYTF. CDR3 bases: TGTGCCAGCAGCTTAAAGAGGGGGGCCTATGGCTACACCTTC.

The CDR3 loop reads CASSGPDREKLFF. CDR3 in DNA: TGCGCCAGCAGCGGACCGGACCGAGAAAAACTGTTTTTT. The chain is built from TRBV5-1 and TRBJ1-4, with no clear D. V lost 4 bases to trimming and J lost 8 bases, with 12 bases between them. The CDR3 covers 13 residues. In germline, CDR1 is SGHRS, CDR2 YFSETQ.

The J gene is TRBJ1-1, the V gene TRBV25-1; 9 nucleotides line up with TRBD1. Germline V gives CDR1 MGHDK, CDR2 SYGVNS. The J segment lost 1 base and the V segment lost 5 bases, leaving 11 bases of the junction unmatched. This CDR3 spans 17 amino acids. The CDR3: CASSKRRTGVGNTEAFF. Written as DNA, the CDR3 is TGTGCCAGCAGTAAGAGGAGGACAGGGGTGGGGAACACTGAAGCTTTCTTT.

In DNA, the CDR3 is TGTGCCAGCCGCCCGGAGCACACAGATACGCAGTATTTT. Amino acid sequence: CASRPEHTDTQYF. The chain uses TRBV28 and TRBJ2-3; no definite D call. The CDR3 extends over 13 amino acids. Germline V gives CDR1 MDHEN, CDR2 SYDVKM. Trimming left V 8 bases short and J 2 bases short, with 11 bases between.

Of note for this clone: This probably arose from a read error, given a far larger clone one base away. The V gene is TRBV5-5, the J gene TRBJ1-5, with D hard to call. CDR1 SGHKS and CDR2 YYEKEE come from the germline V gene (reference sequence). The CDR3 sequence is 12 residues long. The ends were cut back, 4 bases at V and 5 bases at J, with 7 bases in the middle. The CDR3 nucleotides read TGTGCCAGCAGCCCCCGGGATCAGCCCCAGCATTTT. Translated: CASSPRDQPQHF.

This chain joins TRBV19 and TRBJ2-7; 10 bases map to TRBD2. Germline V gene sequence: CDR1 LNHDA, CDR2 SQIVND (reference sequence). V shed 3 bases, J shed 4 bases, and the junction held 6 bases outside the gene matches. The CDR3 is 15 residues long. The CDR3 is CASSILAGGMYEQYF. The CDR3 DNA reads TGTGCCAGTAGTATCTTAGCGGGAGGAATGTACGAGCAGTACTTC.

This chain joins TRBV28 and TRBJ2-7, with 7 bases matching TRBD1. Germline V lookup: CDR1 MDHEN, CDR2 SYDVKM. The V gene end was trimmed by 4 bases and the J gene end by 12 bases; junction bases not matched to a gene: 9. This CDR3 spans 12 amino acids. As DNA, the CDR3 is TGTGCCAGCAGTTACAAACCGGGACAGTGGTACTTC. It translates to CASSYKPGQWYF.

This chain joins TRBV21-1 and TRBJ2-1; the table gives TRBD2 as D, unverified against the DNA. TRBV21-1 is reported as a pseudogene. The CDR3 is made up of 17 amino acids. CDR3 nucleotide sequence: TGTGCCAGCAGCAAAGGGAGGACTAGCGGGAGGGGGAATGAGCAGTTCTTC. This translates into CASSKGRTSGRGNEQFF.

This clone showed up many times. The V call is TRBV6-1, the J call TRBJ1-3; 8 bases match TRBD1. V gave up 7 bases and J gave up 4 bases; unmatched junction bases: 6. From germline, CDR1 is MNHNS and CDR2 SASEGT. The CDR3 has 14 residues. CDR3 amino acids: CASIQGAAGNTIYF. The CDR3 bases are TGTGCCAGCATCCAGGGGGCTGCGGGAAACACCATATATTTT.

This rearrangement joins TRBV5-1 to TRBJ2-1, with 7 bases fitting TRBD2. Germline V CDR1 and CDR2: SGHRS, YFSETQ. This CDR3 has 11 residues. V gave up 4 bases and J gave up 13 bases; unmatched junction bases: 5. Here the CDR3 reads CASSGAGYQFF. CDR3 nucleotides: TGCGCCAGCAGCGGAGCGGGATATCAGTTCTTC.

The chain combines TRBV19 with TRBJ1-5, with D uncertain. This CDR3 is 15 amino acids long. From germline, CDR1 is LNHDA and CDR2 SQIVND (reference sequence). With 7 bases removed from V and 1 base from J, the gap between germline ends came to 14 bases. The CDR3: CASNKLGISNQPQHF. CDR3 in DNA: TGTGCCAGTAACAAACTGGGAATCAGCAATCAGCCCCAGCATTTT.